This T cell receptor beta chain was documented in a study of shared clonotypes between healthy human individuals. Whole-study results and caveats: Read depth was anticipated to influence clonotype sharing among donors. Some naive CD4 clonotypes, 4% to 6%, turned up in common across several donors.

All the donors were Caucasian adults who lived in Nashville, Tennessee. Comment on this clone: Its antigen is unidentified.

Losses at the gene ends were 1 base for V and 6 bases for J; bases not matched to a gene: 14. Germline V gene data show CDR1 as SGHRS and CDR2 as YFSETQ. The CDR3 totals 19 residues. This table comes from immunoSEQ multiplex PCR, and its TCRdb copy is limited to in-frame clones, with some not included. The sample contains 110,000 or so clones, around 66% of which appear only once. The material sequenced was memory CD8+ T cells sorted from blood. The subset is: CD45RO+ cells pooled with CCR7-negative TemRA cells. This chain uses TRBV5-1 with TRBJ2-1; 12 bases fit TRBD2. This TCR derives from a woman in her twenties or thirties in good health. The DNA of the CDR3 is TGCGCCAGCAGCTTGTTAGGCAGGAGTCTAGCGGGAGGGGGCAATGAGCAGTTCTTC. Translating it yields CASSLLGRSLAGGGNEQFF. Variable domain in full (rest from reference TRBV5-1 and TRBJ2-1): KAGVTQTPRYLIKTRGQQVTLSCSPISGHRSVSWYQQTPGQGLQFLFEYFSETQRNKGNFPGRFSGRQFSNSRSEMNVSTLELGDSALYLCASSLLGRSLAGGGNEQFFGPGTRLTVL.